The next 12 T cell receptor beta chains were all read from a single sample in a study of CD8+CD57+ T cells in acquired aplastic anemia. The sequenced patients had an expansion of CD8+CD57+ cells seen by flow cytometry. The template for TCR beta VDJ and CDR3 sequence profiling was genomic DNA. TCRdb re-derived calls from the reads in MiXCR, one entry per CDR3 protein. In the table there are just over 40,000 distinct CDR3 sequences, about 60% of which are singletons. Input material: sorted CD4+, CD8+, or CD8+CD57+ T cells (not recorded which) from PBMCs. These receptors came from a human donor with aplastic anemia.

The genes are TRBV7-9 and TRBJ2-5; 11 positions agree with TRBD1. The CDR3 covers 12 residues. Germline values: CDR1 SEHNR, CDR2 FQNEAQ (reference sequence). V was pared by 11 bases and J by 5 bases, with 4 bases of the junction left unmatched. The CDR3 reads CAGGTGGETQYF. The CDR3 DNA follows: TGTGCCGGAGGGACAGGGGGGGAGACCCAGTACTTC.

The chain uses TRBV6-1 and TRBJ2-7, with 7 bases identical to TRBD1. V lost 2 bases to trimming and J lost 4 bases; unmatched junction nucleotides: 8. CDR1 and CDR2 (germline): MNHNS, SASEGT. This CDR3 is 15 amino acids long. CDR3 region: CASSETPQGLYEQYV. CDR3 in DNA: TGTGCCAGCAGTGAAACCCCACAGGGGTTGTACGAGCAGTACGTC.

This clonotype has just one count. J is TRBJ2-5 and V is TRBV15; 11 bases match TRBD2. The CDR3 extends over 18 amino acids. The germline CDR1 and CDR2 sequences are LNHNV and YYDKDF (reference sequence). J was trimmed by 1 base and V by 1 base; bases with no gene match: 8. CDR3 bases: TGTGCCACCAGCAGAGTAGCGGGGGGGCCAATCCCCCAAGAGACCCAGTACTTC. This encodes CATSRVAGGPIPQETQYF.

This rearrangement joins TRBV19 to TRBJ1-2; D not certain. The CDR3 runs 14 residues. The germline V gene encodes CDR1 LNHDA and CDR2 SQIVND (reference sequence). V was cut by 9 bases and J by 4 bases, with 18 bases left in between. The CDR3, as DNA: TGTGCCAGCCACTCTTGGAGGGATGCCTATGGCTACACCTTC. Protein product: CASHSWRDAYGYTF.

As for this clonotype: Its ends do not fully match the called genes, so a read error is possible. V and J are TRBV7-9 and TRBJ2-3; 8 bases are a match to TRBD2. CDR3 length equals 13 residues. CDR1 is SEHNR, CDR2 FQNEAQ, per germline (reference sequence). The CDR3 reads CASSPRGADTQYF. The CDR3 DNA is TGCGCCAGCAGCCCGCGGGGGGCAGATACGCAGTATTTT.

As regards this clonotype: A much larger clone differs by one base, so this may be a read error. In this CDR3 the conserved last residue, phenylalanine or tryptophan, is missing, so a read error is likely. DNA of the CDR3: TGTGCCAGCAGTATGGGACTCTTTCTCTACGAGCAGTACCTC. Translating it yields CASSMGLFLYEQYL. This sequence joins TRBV12-3 or TRBV12-4 and TRBJ2-7; D perhaps matches TRBD2 (6 bases). The CDR3 spans 14 residues. Trimming shortened V by 5 bases and J by 3 bases, and 14 bases separated the two germline ends.

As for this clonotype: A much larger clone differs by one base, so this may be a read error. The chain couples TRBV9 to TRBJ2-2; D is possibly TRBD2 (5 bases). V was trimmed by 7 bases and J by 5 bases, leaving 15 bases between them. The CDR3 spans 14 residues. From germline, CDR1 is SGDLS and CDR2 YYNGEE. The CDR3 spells CASGLRRSTGELFF. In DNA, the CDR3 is TGTGCCAGCGGCCTCAGGAGGAGTACCGGGGAGCTGTTTTTT. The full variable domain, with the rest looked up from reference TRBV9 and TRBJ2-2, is DSGVTQTPKHLITATGQRVTLRCSPRSGDLSVYWYQQSLDQGLQFLIQYYNGEERAKGNILERFSAQQFPDLHSELNLSSLELGDSALYFCASGLRRSTGELFFGEGSRLTVL.

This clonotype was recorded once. CDR3 nucleotides: TGTGCCACCAGTCTGACAGGGGGGAGCACCGGGGAGCTGTTTTTT. This codes for CATSLTGGSTGELFF. The chain carries TRBV24-1 and TRBJ2-2; 9 positions agree with TRBD1. The CDR3 length is 15 residues. V trimming: 6 bases; J trimming: 4 bases; junction bases outside the gene matches: 5. Germline V CDR1 and CDR2: KGHDR, SFDVKD.

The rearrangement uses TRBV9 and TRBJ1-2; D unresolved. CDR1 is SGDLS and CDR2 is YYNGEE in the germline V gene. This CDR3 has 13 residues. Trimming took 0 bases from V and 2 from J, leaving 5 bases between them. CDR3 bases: TGTGCCAGCAGCGTAGATGACAACTATGGCTACACCTTC. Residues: CASSVDDNYGYTF.

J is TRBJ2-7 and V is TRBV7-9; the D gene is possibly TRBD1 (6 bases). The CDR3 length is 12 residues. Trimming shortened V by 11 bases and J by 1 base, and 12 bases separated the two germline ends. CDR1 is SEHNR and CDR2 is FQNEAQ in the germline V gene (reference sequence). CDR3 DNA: TGTGCCGCAGGGGCCCTATCCTACGAGCAGTACTTC. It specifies CAAGALSYEQYF.

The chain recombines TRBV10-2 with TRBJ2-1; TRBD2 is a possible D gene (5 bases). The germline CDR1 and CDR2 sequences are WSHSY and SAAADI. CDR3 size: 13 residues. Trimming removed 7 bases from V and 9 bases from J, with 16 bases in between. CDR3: CASIAPESGEQFF. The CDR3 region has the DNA TGCGCCAGCATAGCCCCTGAGAGCGGTGAGCAGTTCTTC.

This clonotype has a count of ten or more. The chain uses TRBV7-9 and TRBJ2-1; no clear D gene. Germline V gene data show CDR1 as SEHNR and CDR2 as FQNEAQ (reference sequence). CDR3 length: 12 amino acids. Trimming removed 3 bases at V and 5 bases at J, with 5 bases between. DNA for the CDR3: TGTGCCAGCAGCTTTCCCGACAATGAGCAGTTCTTC. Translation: CASSFPDNEQFF.